The 22 T cell receptor beta chains given below trace back to one sample, sequenced in a study of T cell responses to AZD1222 COVID-19 vaccine. Repertoires were generated with immunoSEQ multiplex PCR, while TCRdb's copy carries only in-frame clones and drops some. This sample has more than 85,000 clones, with over 75% found just once. Specimen: peripheral blood, collected on day 0 of AZD1222 vaccination. The receptors come from an adult in good health.

This chain connects TRBV5-1 to TRBJ1-1, with D unresolved. Germline V gene sequence: CDR1 SGHRS, CDR2 YFSETQ. This CDR3 is 16 amino acids long. Trimming took 3 bases from V and 1 from J, leaving 16 bases between them. The CDR3 region is CASSSSKTMGNTEAFF. The CDR3 nucleotides read TGCGCCAGCAGCTCTTCAAAAACAATGGGGAACACTGAAGCTTTCTTT. The entire variable domain, with the rest obtained from reference TRBV5-1 and TRBJ1-1, is as follows: KAGVTQTPRYLIKTRGQQVTLSCSPISGHRSVSWYQQTPGQGLQFLFEYFSETQRNKGNFPGRFSGRQFSNSRSEMNVSTLELGDSALYLCASSSSKTMGNTEAFFGQGTRLTVV.

The J gene is TRBJ2-1, the V gene TRBV28; 14 nucleotides align to TRBD2. V lost 9 bases and J lost 7; bases outside the gene matches: 2. Per the germline V gene, CDR1 is MDHEN and CDR2 is SYDVKM. The CDR3 runs 13 residues. Here the CDR3 reads CASGLAGGNEQFF. Written as DNA, the CDR3 is TGTGCCAGTGGACTAGCGGGAGGAAATGAGCAGTTCTTC. Drawing the rest from reference TRBV28 and TRBJ2-1, the complete variable domain is DVKVTQSSRYLVKRTGEKVFLECVQDMDHENMFWYRQDPGLGLRLIYFSYDVKMKEKGDIPEGYSVSREKKERFSLILESASTNQTSMYLCASGLAGGNEQFFGPGTRLTVL.

V and J are TRBV19 and TRBJ1-1; D is uncertain. V lost 3 bases to trimming and J lost 1 base, with 9 bases between them. CDR1 is LNHDA and CDR2 is SQIVND in the germline V gene (reference sequence). CDR3 length: 14 residues. The chain's CDR3 is CASSIPPGNTEAFF. CDR3 coding DNA: TGTGCCAGTAGTATCCCCCCCGGGAACACTGAAGCTTTCTTT.

The chain combines TRBV2 with TRBJ2-3; D is unclear. Deletions cut 3 bases from V and 0 bases from J, with 10 bases between. CDR1 SNHLY and CDR2 FYNNEI come from the germline V gene. The CDR3 is made up of 15 amino acids. CDR3 in DNA: TGTGCCAGCAGTGAGCAGAAAACTAGCACAGATACGCAGTATTTT. This gives the protein CASSEQKTSTDTQYF.

The rearrangement uses TRBV6-7 and TRBJ1-2; TRBD1 is a possible D gene (5 bases). TRBV6-7 is classed as an ORF, of uncertain function. The CDR3 spans 15 residues. V lost 0 bases and J 5 bases, leaving 13 bases between the germline ends. CDR3 in DNA: TGTGCCAGCAGTTACTCCCCAGGGAACCTATATGGCTACACCTTC. This sequence encodes CASSYSPGNLYGYTF.

This chain connects TRBV28 to TRBJ2-1, with a possible D match to TRBD2 (6 bases). The CDR3 has 15 amino acids. CDR1 and CDR2 from the germline V gene are MDHEN and SYDVKM. V dropped 2 bases and J dropped 0 bases, with 8 bases sitting between them. Here the CDR3 reads CASSLAGSSYNEQFF. The CDR3 DNA reads TGTGCCAGCAGTTTAGCGGGGAGCTCCTACAATGAGCAGTTCTTC.

The genes are TRBV7-8 and TRBJ1-2; 9 bases agree with TRBD1. J was trimmed by 4 bases and V by 5 bases; bases with no gene match: 5. Germline V gene lookup returns CDR1 SGHVS and CDR2 FQNEAQ. The CDR3 length is 14 residues. The CDR3 protein is CASSETGGGYGYTF. The CDR3 region has the DNA TGTGCCAGCAGCGAAACAGGGGGCGGCTATGGCTACACCTTC.

This clone was counted a single time. The J gene is TRBJ2-7, the V gene TRBV19, with TRBD1 as a possible D gene (6 bases). The germline V gene has CDR1 LNHDA and CDR2 SQIVND (reference sequence). V lost 6 bases, J lost 1 base, and 13 bases lay in between. This CDR3 is 14 amino acids long. CDR3 nucleotide sequence: TGTGCCAGTAGACCGACAGGATCTTCCTACGAGCAGTACTTC. Translation: CASRPTGSSYEQYF.

This clone was seen a few times. This sequence joins TRBV14 and TRBJ2-1; D is uncertain. Germline V gene lookup returns CDR1 SGHDN and CDR2 FVKESK. Trimming took 4 bases from V and 8 from J, leaving 12 bases between them. The length of the CDR3 is 13 residues. CDR3 amino acids: CASSLWSGHEQFF. The CDR3 DNA sequence: TGTGCCAGCAGCCTATGGTCCGGCCATGAGCAGTTCTTC.

The chain has TRBV6-5 and TRBJ1-5, with D possibly being TRBD1 (6 bases). Germline CDR1 and CDR2: MNHEY and SVGAGI. V was shortened by 6 bases and J by 0 bases, with 12 bases between the two germline ends. CDR3 length: 15 amino acids. The CDR3 coding sequence is TGTGCCAGCAGCCAGGGGTTCTATAGCAATCAGCCCCAGCATTTT. Translation: CASSQGFYSNQPQHF.

The CDR3 loop reads CASSLEGGSGNTIYF. Written as DNA, the CDR3 is TGCGCCAGCAGCTTGGAAGGAGGATCTGGAAACACCATATATTTT. V usage is TRBV5-1 and J usage is TRBJ1-3, with unresolved D. The V end lost 0 bases, the J end lost 1 base, and 8 bases lay between the germline ends. Germline values: CDR1 SGHRS, CDR2 YFSETQ. The CDR3 has 15 amino acids.

The CDR3 DNA reads TGTGCCAGCAGCTTAAGGGCGGGGGGACTCGCGAACACCGGGGAGCTGTTTTTT. Protein: CASSLRAGGLANTGELFF. This sequence joins TRBV7-2 and TRBJ2-2, with 8 nucleotides matching TRBD2. From germline, CDR1 is SGHTA and CDR2 FQGNSA. The length of the CDR3 is 18 residues. With 2 bases clipped from V and 0 bases from J, the junction kept 8 bases outside the gene matches. Drawing the rest from reference TRBV7-2 and TRBJ2-2, the complete variable domain is GAGVSQSPSNKVTEKGKDVELRCDPISGHTALYWYRQSLGQGLEFLIYFQGNSAPDKSGLPSDRFSAERTGGSVSTLTIQRTQQEDSAVYLCASSLRAGGLANTGELFFGEGSRLTVL.

V and J are TRBV6-4 and TRBJ2-6; D is perhaps TRBD1 (5 bases). This CDR3 is 16 amino acids long. Between the trimmed V and J ends, which lost 1 base and 0 bases, there was a span of 7 bases. Germline V gene sequence: CDR1 MRHNA, CDR2 SNTAGT. The CDR3 DNA reads TGTGCCAGCAGTGACTGGACAAACTCTGGGGCCAACGTCCTGACTTTC. It encodes CASSDWTNSGANVLTF.

V and J are TRBV3-1 (or the pseudogene TRBV3-2) and TRBJ1-2, with a tentative D call TRBD1 (5 bases). Deletions cut 4 bases from V and 8 bases from J, with 17 bases between. Germline CDR1 reads LGHDT; CDR2 reads YNNKEL (reference sequence). CDR3 length: 14 residues. The CDR3 DNA is TGTGCCAGCAGCCCCGACCTCAGGGTGGGGGGCTACACCTTC. It specifies CASSPDLRVGGYTF.

This sequence joins TRBV7-2 and TRBJ2-1; weak D call: TRBD2 (5 bases). Germline CDR1 and CDR2: SGHTA and FQGNSA. This CDR3 has 14 residues. The V gene lost 5 bases and the J gene lost 9 bases, with 17 bases spanning the gap. CDR3 DNA: TGTGCCAGCAGCCCCCGGAGTAGGGCGGGTGAGCAGTTCTTC. Amino acids: CASSPRSRAGEQFF. Together with reference TRBV7-2 and TRBJ2-1, the CDR3 gives the full variable domain: GAGVSQSPSNKVTEKGKDVELRCDPISGHTALYWYRQSLGQGLEFLIYFQGNSAPDKSGLPSDRFSAERTGGSVSTLTIQRTQQEDSAVYLCASSPRSRAGEQFFGPGTRLTVL.

A single count supports this clone. The chain links TRBV29-1 to TRBJ1-5; no reliable D call. Between the trimmed V and J ends, which lost 6 bases and 4 bases, there was a span of 13 bases. This CDR3 contains 13 residues. CDR1 is SQVTM and CDR2 is ANQGSEA in the germline V gene. CDR3 residues: CSVRFASNQPQHF. In DNA form, the CDR3 reads TGCAGCGTCCGTTTCGCGAGTAATCAGCCCCAGCATTTT.

This chain uses TRBV27 with TRBJ2-7, with D possibly TRBD1 on 6 matching bases. V was trimmed by 6 bases and J by 0 bases, leaving 9 bases between them. The germline V gene has CDR1 MNHEY and CDR2 SMNVEV (reference sequence). This CDR3 is 13 amino acids long. CDR3: CASSRDNSYEQYF. The CDR3 nucleotides are TGTGCCAGCAGCAGGGACAACTCCTACGAGCAGTACTTC.

The chain couples TRBV2 to TRBJ1-4; D gene ambiguous. Deletions cut 2 bases from V and 8 bases from J, with 6 bases between. This CDR3 is built from 12 residues. Germline lookup yields CDR1 SNHLY and CDR2 FYNNEI. The CDR3 protein is CASSESAEKLFF. CDR3 nucleotides: TGTGCCAGCAGTGAAAGTGCGGAAAAACTGTTTTTT.

This clone was detected a few times. The chain joins TRBV4-3 to TRBJ1-1, with unresolved D. The germline CDR1 and CDR2 sequences are LGHNA and YSLEER. This CDR3 has 14 residues. V shed 2 bases and J shed 1 base, with 8 bases lying between them. The CDR3 region is CASSQNSRNTEAFF. The CDR3 coding sequence is TGCGCCAGCAGCCAAAACAGTCGGAACACTGAAGCTTTCTTT.

V usage is TRBV25-1 and J usage is TRBJ1-1; the match to TRBD1 covers 8 bases. This CDR3 contains 13 residues. The V segment lost 4 bases and the J segment 4 bases; nucleotides outside the gene matches: 2. CDR1 and CDR2 from the germline V gene are MGHDK and SYGVNS. This chain's CDR3 is CASSGTGRTEAFF. The CDR3 DNA is TGTGCCAGCAGTGGGACAGGGCGCACTGAAGCTTTCTTT.

V usage is TRBV4-3 and J usage is TRBJ1-4; 7 bases agree with TRBD1. The ends lost 4 bases at V and 7 bases at J; junction bases unmatched: 6. Germline CDR1 and CDR2: LGHNA and YSLEER. CDR3 length: 14 amino acids. In DNA form, the CDR3 reads TGCGCCAGCAGCCCTGACAGGGTCGGTGAAAAACTGTTTTTT. This codes for CASSPDRVGEKLFF.

This chain joins TRBV10-2 and TRBJ1-3; 10 bases align to TRBD1. The ends lost 10 bases at V and 0 bases at J; junction bases unmatched: 3. CDR1 WSHSY and CDR2 SAAADI come from the germline V gene. The CDR3 runs to 14 residues. Here the CDR3 DNA reads TGCGCCACCTGGACAGGGGGCTCTGGAAACACCATATATTTT. Encoded protein: CATWTGGSGNTIYF.